Included here is one T cell receptor beta chain sequence, with context. Its target is not known. The data originate from a study of CD8 T cells in ankylosing spondylitis. Study-wide findings and caveats: Reports of some motif variants in reactive arthritis synovial fluid and blood predate this one. Researchers reportedly found disease-linked clones significantly enriched in matched ankylosing spondylitis synovial fluid.

Using quantitative 5'-RACE with molecular barcodes, the authors made TCR beta libraries. TCRdb passed the 5' RACE reads through MiXCR, listing each CDR3 protein once. This repertoire shows roughly 280,000 distinct CDR3 sequences, 15% to 20% found once; its top ten account for roughly 8%. The source material was blood, either unsorted or a sorted T cell fraction (not recorded which). This clonotype was sampled from a male donor with ankylosing spondylitis or in good health (not recorded which).

The CDR3 bases are TGTGCCAGCAGTGATGGCAGCTATAGCAATCAGCCCCAGCATTTT. It yields the protein CASSDGSYSNQPQHF. V usage is TRBV6-1 and J usage is TRBJ1-5, with D uncertain. Germline CDR1 reads MNHNS; CDR2 reads SASEGT. The CDR3 sequence is 15 residues long. V was shortened by 3 bases and J by 0 bases, with 9 bases between the two germline ends.